These T cell receptor beta chains were read from a single sample in a study of blood T cell repertoires in COVID-19. The data were produced by immunoSEQ multiplex PCR, yet TCRdb's version contains in-frame clones alone and is incomplete. The sample lists fewer than 120,000 clones, about 80% occurring once. The sequenced material came from peripheral blood. The receptors were gathered from a woman of 80 years or more with acute or convalescent COVID-19. The CDR3 runs from the conserved cysteine through the conserved F or W. The order of the fields is V gene, clone size, D gene, J gene, CDR3 DNA, CDR3 protein. A D gene is named only where the DNA matches it firmly. Clone size is given for some rows only: seen once, a few or many times, or a class if the clone is expanded.

TRBV18,NA,TRBD1,TRBJ1-6,TGTGCCAGCTCACCAACCGGGACAGGGCTTACCCTCCACTTT,CASSPTGTGLTLHF
TRBV5-5,NA,NA,TRBJ2-3,TGTGCCAGCAGCTTGTACGCGGGCCACACAGATACGCAGTATTTT,CASSLYAGHTDTQYF
TRBV6-5,NA,TRBD2,TRBJ2-4,TGTGCCAGCAGGGGACTAGCGGTCAAAAACATTCAGTACTTC,CASRGLAVKNIQYF
TRBV7-9,NA,TRBD1,TRBJ1-1,TGTGCCAGCAGCTTCGGGACAGGGCCCATGAACACTGAAGCTTTCTTT,CASSFGTGPMNTEAFF
TRBV3-1/TRBV3-2,once,NA,TRBJ1-6,TGTGCCAGCAGCCAGCAGGGTTTGTATTCACCCCTCCACTTT,CASSQQGLYSPLHF
TRBV9,NA,NA,TRBJ1-1,TGTGCCAGCCCTGAGGGACCTACAGGGGAAGCTTTCTTT,CASPEGPTGEAFF
TRBV28,NA,NA,TRBJ1-5,TGTGCCAGCAGTTTACCAGACAGACGGCCGGATCAGCCCCAGCATTTT,CASSLPDRRPDQPQHF
TRBV5-4,NA,NA,TRBJ2-7,TGTGCCAGCAGCTTGGACAGGGTCTCCTCCTACGAGCAGTACTTC,CASSLDRVSSYEQYF
TRBV7-2,once,NA,TRBJ2-2,TGTGCCAGCAGCCAGGAGGGCGGGGAGCTGTTTTTT,CASSQEGGELFF
TRBV27,NA,TRBD1,TRBJ2-1,TGTGCCAGCAGTCGACAGGGGTTTAATGAGTGGGATGAGCAGTTCTTC,CASSRQGFNEWDEQFF
TRBV12-3/TRBV12-4,NA,NA,TRBJ2-1,TGTGCCAGCACCTACTACAATGAGCAGTTCTTC,CASTYYNEQFF
TRBV28,NA,TRBD1,TRBJ2-7,TGTGCCAGCAGAGAACCCGGGACAGGACCGTTCCGCACCTACGAGCAGTACTTC,CASREPGTGPFRTYEQYF
TRBV7-9,once,NA,TRBJ1-1,TGTGCCAGCAGCTCCCTTGGACAGTTTGACACTGAAGCTTTCTTT,CASSSLGQFDTEAFF
TRBV5-1,NA,TRBD1,TRBJ1-2,TGCGCCAGCAGCTTGGTGGCGACAGGGATCTATGGCTACACCTTC,CASSLVATGIYGYTF
TRBV6-5,once,NA,TRBJ1-3,TGTGCCAGCCAACAGACCGTTGGAAACACCATATATTTT,CASQQTVGNTIYF
TRBV30,once,TRBD2,TRBJ2-1,TGTGCCTGGACCCTCGGGGTGGCGGGAGGTGAGCAGTTCTTC,CAWTLGVAGGEQFF
TRBV28,NA,TRBD2,TRBJ2-7,TGTGCCAGCAGAACCGGACTAGAGCCCTACGAGCAGTACTTC,CASRTGLEPYEQYF